The clone carrying this T cell receptor beta chain came up a few times. Its target is not known. The primer mix had 60 Vbeta and 13 Jbeta primers. The assay was immunoSEQ multiplex PCR, and TCRdb's table has in-frame clones only and misses some. The sample yields over 100,000 clones, about 78% seen once. Every donor was a healthy person donating bone marrow. Unrecorded immune exposures were likely, despite nominal health at sampling. This CDR3 has 12 residues. Germline V lookup: CDR1 LNHDA, CDR2 SQIVND (reference sequence). The J segment lost 3 bases and the V segment lost 6 bases, leaving 2 bases of the junction unmatched. This record comes from a study of cytomegalovirus exposure and HLA in healthy donors. Study details: Approximately 81% of 398 genotyped donors fell in the Caucasian-associated ancestry cluster.

General study points: The authors enumerated roughly 180 TCR beta chains as linked to cytomegalovirus.

The rearrangement joins TRBV19 to TRBJ2-7, with TRBD1 matching over 7 bases. The sequencing input was PBMCs. The receptor comes from a female donor in good health and CMV-seronegative. CDR3 loop: CASSRDSYEQYF. The CDR3 coding sequence is TGTGCCAGTAGCCGGGACAGCTACGAGCAGTACTTC.